The subject of this entry is one T cell receptor beta chain. Its antigen is not identified. V shed 1 base and J shed 6 bases, with 7 bases lying between them. Germline-derived CDR1 and CDR2 are SGHTA and FQGNSA. This CDR3 has 13 amino acids. This entry is derived from a study of ipilimumab plus nivolumab after autologous stem cell transplantation. The study, taken as a whole, reports: The authors say TCR, Treg and microbiome findings warrant further study.

Some clones are missing from TCRdb's copy, which holds only in-frame ones; the method was immunoSEQ multiplex PCR. Of around 12,000 clones in the sample, roughly 70% were seen once. This sequence was found in a male donor with multiple myeloma. The sample here was PBMCs, taken in a trial of ipilimumab plus nivolumab as post-transplant consolidation. The chain employs TRBV7-2 and TRBJ1-5; D is unclear. CDR3 sequence reads: CASSLGLVQPQHF. The CDR3 nucleotides are TGTGCCAGCAGCTTAGGACTCGTTCAGCCCCAGCATTTT.